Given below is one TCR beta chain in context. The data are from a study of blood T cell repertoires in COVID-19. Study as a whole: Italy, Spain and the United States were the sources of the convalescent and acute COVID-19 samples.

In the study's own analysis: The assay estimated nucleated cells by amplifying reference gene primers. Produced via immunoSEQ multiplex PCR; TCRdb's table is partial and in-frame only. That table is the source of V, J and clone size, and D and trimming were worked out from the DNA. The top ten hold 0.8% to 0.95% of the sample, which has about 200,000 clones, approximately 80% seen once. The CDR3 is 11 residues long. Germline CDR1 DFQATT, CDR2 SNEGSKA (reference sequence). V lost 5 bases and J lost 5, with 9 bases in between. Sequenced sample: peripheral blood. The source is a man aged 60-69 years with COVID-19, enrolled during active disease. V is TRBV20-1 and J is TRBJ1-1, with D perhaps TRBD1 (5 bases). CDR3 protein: CSAFRVTEAFF. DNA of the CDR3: TGCAGTGCTTTCAGGGTTACTGAAGCTTTCTTT.